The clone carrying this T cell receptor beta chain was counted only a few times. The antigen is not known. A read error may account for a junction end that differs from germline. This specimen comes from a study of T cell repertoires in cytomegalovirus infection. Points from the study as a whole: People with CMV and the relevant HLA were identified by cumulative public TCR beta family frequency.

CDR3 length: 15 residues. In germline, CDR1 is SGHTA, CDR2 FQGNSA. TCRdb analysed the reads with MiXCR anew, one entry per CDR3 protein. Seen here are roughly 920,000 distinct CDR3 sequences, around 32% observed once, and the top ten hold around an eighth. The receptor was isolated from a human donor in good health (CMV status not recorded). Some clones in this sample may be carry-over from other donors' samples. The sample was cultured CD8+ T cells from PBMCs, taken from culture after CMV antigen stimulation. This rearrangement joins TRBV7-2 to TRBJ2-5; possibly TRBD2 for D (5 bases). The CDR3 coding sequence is TGTGCCAGCGAAAACGTAGGCGGGCCATTGGAGATCCAGTACTTC. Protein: CASENVGGPLEIQYF.